The entry below describes one TCR beta chain. Its antigen is not known. The record originates from a study of PD-L1 blockade in urothelial cancer. Study-level results: When pretreatment blood TCR clonality was below the median, it predicted better survival. Tumor-associated TCR clones expanded more in blood at 3 weeks in patients with durable benefit.

Some clones are missing from TCRdb's copy, which holds only in-frame ones; the method was immunoSEQ multiplex PCR. This sample has 56,000 or so clones; 85% to 90% occur once, and the top ten carry roughly 2.8%. CDR1 SQVTM and CDR2 ANQGSEA come from the germline V gene. The junction had 6 bases not matched to a gene; V was cut back by 4 bases and J by 6 bases. CDR3 length: 13 residues. The chain carries TRBV29-1 and TRBJ2-7, with 10 bases identical to TRBD2. The TCR sequence derives from a man aged 50 to 59 with urothelial cancer. Source: PBMCs, taken around atezolizumab (anti-PD-L1) treatment. CDR3 loop: CSVVQREGLEQYF. In DNA form, the CDR3 reads TGCAGCGTTGTCCAGCGGGAGGGCCTCGAGCAGTACTTC.